The rows below give T cell receptor beta chains drawn from one sample of a study of T-cell reconstitution after alpha-beta-depleted transplantation in children. TCRdb reanalysed the PCR reads using MiXCR and keeps one entry per CDR3 protein. The data hold approximately 590,000 distinct CDR3 sequences, with over 9.5% observed a single time. The sample here was PBMCs from the stem cell graft donor, taken from the stem cell graft. The receptors come from a human donor who donated a stem cell graft to a child with acute myeloid leukemia. The CDR3 runs from the conserved cysteine through the conserved F or W. D genes are given only for firm matches. The size field is filled for only some rows; it gives once, few, many or a size class.

>-|TRBV5-1|many|TRBJ2-7|12
CASSYSGDEQYF
TGCGCCAGCAGCTACTCAGGGGACGAGCAGTACTTC
>-|TRBV6-1|few|TRBJ2-1|16
CASSYRRVGSYNEQFF
TGTGCCAGCTCATACAGGAGGGTCGGTTCCTACAATGAGCAGTTCTTC
>-|TRBV6-2/TRBV6-3|few|TRBJ2-3|15
CASSRVELGTDTQYF
TGTGCCAGCAGCAGAGTCGAGCTCGGCACAGATACGCAGTATTTT
>-|TRBV9|many|TRBJ2-1|13
CASSVNDGYEQFF
TGTGCCAGCAGCGTTAATGACGGGTATGAGCAGTTCTTC
>-|TRBV5-5|-|TRBJ2-2|16
CASTLVGFANTGELFF
TGTGCCAGCACCTTAGTTGGTTTCGCGAACACCGGGGAGCTGTTTTTT
>-|TRBV12-3/TRBV12-4|few|TRBJ2-4|15
CASSRLGPGENIQYF
TGTGCCAGCAGCCGACTGGGGCCGGGAGAAAACATTCAGTACTTC
>-|TRBV6-2/TRBV6-3|few|TRBJ2-1|15
CASSYLAGLYNEQFF
TGTGCCAGCAGTTACCTTGCGGGGCTTTACAATGAGCAGTTCTTC
>-|TRBV3-1|-|TRBJ2-4|16
CASSQDMGVLVNIQYF
TGTGCCAGCAGCCAAGATATGGGGGTCTTGGTGAACATTCAGTACTTC
>-|TRBV4-1|-|TRBJ2-5|15
CASSQDRSGEETQYF
TGCGCCAGCAGCCAAGATCGAAGCGGAGAAGAGACCCAGTACTTC
>-|TRBV18|-|TRBJ1-2|14
CASSPMDTVYGYTF
TGTGCCAGCTCACCAATGGACACCGTCTATGGCTACACCTTC
>TRBD1|TRBV3-1|few|TRBJ2-3|14
CASSPMTGVGRKYF
TGTGCCAGCAGCCCGATGACAGGGGTAGGGAGGAAGTATTTT
>-|TRBV20-1|-|TRBJ2-1|13
CSASSGTGNEQFF
TGCAGTGCTAGTAGCGGGACAGGCAATGAGCAGTTCTTC
>-|TRBV5-1|-|TRBJ2-1|14
CASSLGNSYNEQFF
TGCGCCAGCAGCTTAGGTAACTCCTACAATGAGCAGTTCTTC
>-|TRBV21-1|many|TRBJ1-6|18
CASSKARPDRTYNSPLHF
TGTGCCAGCAGCAAAGCGCGGCCCGACCGGACCTATAATTCACCCCTCCACTTT
>TRBD2|TRBV4-2|many|TRBJ2-7|16
CASSQEIAGGTYEQYF
TGTGCCAGCAGCCAAGAGATAGCGGGAGGGACCTACGAGCAGTACTTC
>TRBD2|TRBV20-1|many|TRBJ2-5|15
CSARAPSGRGETQYF
TGCAGTGCTAGAGCCCCTAGCGGGAGGGGGGAGACCCAGTACTTC
>TRBD1|TRBV6-5|many|TRBJ1-2|14
CASSYTGTVYGYTF
TGTGCCAGCAGTTACACAGGGACAGTCTATGGCTACACCTTC
>TRBD1|TRBV12-3/TRBV12-4|many|TRBJ2-7|14
CASSPRDRSYEQYF
TGTGCCAGCAGTCCCCGGGACAGGTCCTACGAGCAGTACTTC
>TRBD1|TRBV29-1|once|TRBJ2-2|14
CSVGRDRVTGELFF
TGCAGCGTCGGCCGGGACAGGGTAACCGGGGAGCTGTTTTTT
>TRBD1|TRBV24-1|-|TRBJ2-5|16
CATSDQGTETRETQYF
TGTGCCACCAGTGACCAGGGGACAGAAACAAGGGAGACCCAGTACTTC
>-|TRBV4-3|many|TRBJ2-5|15
CASSQEGSIGETQYF
TGCGCCAGCAGCCAAGAAGGATCTATCGGAGAGACCCAGTACTTC
>-|TRBV20-1|many|TRBJ2-7|14
CSASSLAFSYEQYF
TGCAGTGCTAGCTCGCTAGCCTTCTCCTACGAGCAGTACTTC
>-|TRBV11-2|few|TRBJ2-7|15
CASSGKGGISYEQYF
TGTGCCAGCAGCGGGAAAGGGGGGATTTCCTACGAGCAGTACTTC
>TRBD2|TRBV10-3|few|TRBJ2-1|15
CAIRKGLATYNEQFF
TGTGCCATCAGGAAAGGACTAGCGACGTACAATGAGCAGTTCTTC
>TRBD2|TRBV9|many|TRBJ2-5|17
CASSPGLAGWGQETQYF
TGTGCCAGCAGCCCCGGACTAGCGGGGTGGGGACAAGAGACCCAGTACTTC
>-|TRBV12-3/TRBV12-4|-|TRBJ1-6|13
CASSLGGESPLHF
TGTGCCAGCAGTTTGGGGGGAGAATCACCCCTCCACTTT
>TRBD2|TRBV7-9|few|TRBJ2-2|17
CASSTGLAGANTGELFF
TGTGCCAGCAGCACCGGACTAGCGGGAGCGAACACCGGGGAGCTGTTTTTT
>TRBD1|TRBV25-1|-|TRBJ1-2|15
CASSRGQDISYGYTF
TGTGCCAGCAGTAGGGGACAGGATATATCCTATGGCTACACCTTC
>-|TRBV12-3/TRBV12-4|-|TRBJ2-7|13
CASSSIVSYEQYF
TGTGCCAGCAGTTCTATCGTGTCCTACGAGCAGTACTTC